This T cell receptor (beta chain) was captured in a study of identical twins (dated by TCRdb to about 2016). At the level of the whole study: To test whether fetal clonotypes persist, this study deep-sequenced TCR alpha and beta repertoires from monozygotic twins, from unrelated adults of various ages, and from cord blood. To rule out contamination, the twin experiments were replicated at different times with different library preparation protocols.

Only healthy Caucasian donors were included. Library prep was done by 5' RACE. The sequencer listed for this sample is Illumina HiSeq 2000. A universal primer binding site was introduced by template switching, and a unique molecular identifier was present in the final cDNA, enabling accurate counting of TCR cDNA molecules. First-strand cDNA for TCR alpha and beta chains was synthesized from specific primers in the conserved constant-segment region. To control for contamination, every cDNA library carried two barcodes: a SMART-Mk sample barcode plus Illumina barcodes. TruSeq adapter sequences and Illumina sample barcodes were added in two successive PCR steps. Sequencing of the TCR alpha and beta cDNA libraries was done on the Illumina HiSeq platform using custom primers. In the paper's pipeline: Unique molecular identifiers were extracted from raw reads with MiGEC, and CDR3 positions were determined with MiXCR. For each individual, recombination models were inferred using an EM algorithm with the repgenHMM and IGoR tools. The tcR package in R was used for shared clonotype analysis, with sharing normalized by the product of cloneset sizes. To study raw recombination free of thymic and clonal selection effects, out-of-frame nonproductive sequences were analyzed. TCRdb reanalyzed the raw reads on its own, using fastp at Q25 for trimming and MiXCR for clone calling, and kept in-frame beta chains. Identical CDR3 protein sequences are pooled into one entry, listed with their most common genes and DNA. The V and J calls and clone size are TCRdb's, not the authors'. This sample lists around 1.7 million distinct CDR3 sequences; 32% were detected once. About 0.27% of the sample comes from the top ten.

What the study reported, not specific to this receptor: Invariant T cells such as MAIT and iNKT could partly confound zero-insertion analyses, although diverse VJ usage argued against such confounding for most clonotypes. Conclusions relied on cross-sectional statistical analysis, since the same donors could not be followed over many years. Abundant cord blood beta clonotypes had fewer insertions, young adult naive repertoires showed a similar but weaker trend, and memory repertoires showed no such trend. Compared with coincidental sharing between unrelated individuals, out-of-frame TCR alpha sequences shared between twins had an excess of sequences with low generation probability. In monozygotic twins, recombination models systematically underestimated out-of-frame TCR alpha sharing, but the models matched the sharing seen between unrelated individuals. The excess sharing between twins in beta out-of-frame sequences was weaker because fewer shared sequences reduced the signal-to-noise ratio.

This clonotype was picked up a small number of times. Its antigen has not been determined. Nothing much larger sits one base from this clone, and base qualities are not available. This TCR was sampled from a newborn girl in good health. Sequenced: cord blood.

CDR3 protein: CASSQDGMRNSPLHF. The sequenced DNA: TGTGCCAGCAGCCAAGACGGGATGCGAAATTCACCCCTCCACTTT. The sequence is built from TRBV4-2 and TRBJ1-6; the D gene assignment is ambiguous. Cut back by 0 bases and 7 bases, the V and J ends lie 10 bases apart. Via the germline V gene, CDR1 is LGHNA and CDR2 YNFKEQ. Reading from cysteine to phenylalanine, the CDR3 counts 15 amino acids. Just the 45-base CDR3 DNA is kept, in frame starting at base 1.